These T cell receptor beta chains were read from a single sample in a study of T cell responses to AZD1222 COVID-19 vaccine. TCRdb's table, derived via immunoSEQ multiplex PCR, lists solely in-frame clones and lacks some. The repertoire includes 120,000 or so clones, 75% to 90% of them detected once, and 9% to 9.5% sits in the top ten. This material consisted of peripheral blood, taken on day 0 of AZD1222 vaccination. The receptors stem from an adult in good health. The CDR3 runs from the conserved cysteine through the conserved F or W. The D gene is left open where the match is weak. Clone size is shown for a subset of rows, as once, few, many or a class of expanded clone.

v_gene	j_gene	abundance	d_gene	CDR3aa	CDR3nt
TRBV21-1	TRBJ2-7	once	-	CASSKCGRIAGGIYEQYF	TGTGCCAGCAGCAAATGCGGTAGAATTGCGGGAGGGATATACGAGCAGTACTTC
TRBV5-8	TRBJ1-1	-	-	CASSPRYQGLKTEAFF	TGTGCCAGCAGCCCCAGGTATCAGGGGCTGAAAACTGAAGCTTTCTTT
TRBV7-2	TRBJ1-5	-	-	CASSLVRDNQPQHF	TGTGCCAGCAGCCTGGTGCGGGACAATCAGCCCCAGCATTTT
TRBV7-9	TRBJ1-4	once	-	CASSFSGRASTNEKLFF	TGTGCCAGCAGCTTTTCAGGAAGGGCTTCAACTAATGAAAAACTGTTTTTT
TRBV12-5	TRBJ2-5	-	-	CASRVEETQYF	TGTGCTAGCAGGGTGGAAGAGACCCAGTACTTC
TRBV6-5	TRBJ2-7	-	-	CASREGRVSYEQYF	TGTGCCAGCAGGGAGGGCAGGGTCTCCTACGAGCAGTACTTC
TRBV5-1	TRBJ2-1	-	-	CASSPATEGNEQFF	TGCGCCAGCAGCCCAGCGACAGAGGGCAATGAGCAGTTCTTC
TRBV6-6	TRBJ2-3	-	TRBD2	CASSPLAGGFSSTDTQYF	TGTGCCAGCAGTCCACTAGCGGGGGGGTTCTCTAGCACAGATACGCAGTATTTT
TRBV5-1	TRBJ2-3	-	-	CASSFSRHGDTQYF	TGCGCCAGCAGCTTTTCTCGGCATGGAGATACGCAGTATTTT
TRBV24-1	TRBJ2-7	-	TRBD1	CATSANPGQGAHEQYF	TGTGCCACCAGTGCCAACCCGGGACAGGGGGCCCACGAGCAGTACTTC
TRBV7-9	TRBJ2-7	-	-	CASSPTADGLSYEQYF	TGTGCCAGCAGCCCTACGGCGGACGGCCTCTCCTACGAGCAGTACTTC
TRBV19	TRBJ1-4	-	-	CASSFTTRSPGKLFF	TGTGCCAGTAGTTTCACGACACGCTCGCCAGGAAAACTGTTTTTT
TRBV3-1/TRBV3-2	TRBJ2-3	-	TRBD2	CASSQGTSGGVDTQYF	TGTGCCAGCAGCCAAGGGACTAGCGGGGGGGTAGATACGCAGTATTTT
TRBV19	TRBJ1-2	-	-	CASRMVGYGYTF	TGTGCCAGTAGGATGGTCGGCTATGGCTACACCTTC
TRBV6-1	TRBJ2-7	-	-	CASSEALRQASSYEQYF	TGTGCCAGCAGTGAAGCGCTGAGACAGGCAAGCTCCTACGAGCAGTACTTC
TRBV5-1	TRBJ2-3	once	TRBD2	CASSWGLSGTYTDTQYF	TGCGCCAGCAGCTGGGGTCTTAGCGGGACATACACAGATACGCAGTATTTT
TRBV19	TRBJ1-1	-	-	CASSINGNTEAFF	TGTGCCAGTAGTATTAACGGCAACACTGAAGCTTTCTTT
TRBV7-3	TRBJ2-7	-	-	CASSSLPGHPYEQYF	TGTGCCAGCAGCTCCCTACCGGGACACCCCTACGAGCAGTACTTC